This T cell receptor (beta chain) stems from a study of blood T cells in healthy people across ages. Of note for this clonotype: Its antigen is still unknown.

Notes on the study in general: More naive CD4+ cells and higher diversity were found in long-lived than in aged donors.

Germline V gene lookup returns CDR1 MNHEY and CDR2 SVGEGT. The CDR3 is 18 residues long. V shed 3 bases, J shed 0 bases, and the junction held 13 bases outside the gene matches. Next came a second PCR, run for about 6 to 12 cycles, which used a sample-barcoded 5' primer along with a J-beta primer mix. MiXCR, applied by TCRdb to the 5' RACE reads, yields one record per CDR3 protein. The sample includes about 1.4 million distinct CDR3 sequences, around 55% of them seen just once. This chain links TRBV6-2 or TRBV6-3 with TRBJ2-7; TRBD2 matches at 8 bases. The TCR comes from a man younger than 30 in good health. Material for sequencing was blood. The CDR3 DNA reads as TGTGCCAGCAGTTATGTCGGAGGTAGCGGGAAAATCTCCTACGAGCAGTACTTC. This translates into CASSYVGGSGKISYEQYF.